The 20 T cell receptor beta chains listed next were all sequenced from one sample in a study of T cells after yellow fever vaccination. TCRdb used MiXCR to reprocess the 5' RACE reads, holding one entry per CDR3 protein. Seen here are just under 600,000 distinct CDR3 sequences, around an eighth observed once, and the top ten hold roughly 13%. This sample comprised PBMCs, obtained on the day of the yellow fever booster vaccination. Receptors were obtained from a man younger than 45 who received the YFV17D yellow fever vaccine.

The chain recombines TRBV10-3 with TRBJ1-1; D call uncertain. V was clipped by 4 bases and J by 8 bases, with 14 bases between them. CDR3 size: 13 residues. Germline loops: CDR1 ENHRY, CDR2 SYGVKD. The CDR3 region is CAISVELGREAFF. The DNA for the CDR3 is TGTGCCATCAGTGTCGAATTGGGGAGAGAAGCTTTCTTT.

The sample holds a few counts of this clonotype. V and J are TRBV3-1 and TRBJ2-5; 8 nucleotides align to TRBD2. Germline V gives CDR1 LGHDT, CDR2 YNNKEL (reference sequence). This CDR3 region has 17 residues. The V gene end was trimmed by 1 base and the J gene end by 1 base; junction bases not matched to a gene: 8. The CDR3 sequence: CASSQVLLAGRQETQYF. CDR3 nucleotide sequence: TGTGCCAGCAGCCAAGTTCTGCTAGCGGGCCGCCAAGAGACCCAGTACTTC.

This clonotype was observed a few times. The CDR3 DNA follows: TGTGCCATCAGTGAGTCGGGGGTCGACGGGGAGCTGTTTTTT. Translating gives CAISESGVDGELFF. The V call is TRBV10-3, the J call TRBJ2-2; D tentatively reads TRBD1 or TRBD2 (5 bases each). Trimming took off 0 bases at V and 7 bases at J, with 9 bases between the two ends. The CDR3 spans 14 residues. Germline V gene data show CDR1 as ENHRY and CDR2 as SYGVKD.

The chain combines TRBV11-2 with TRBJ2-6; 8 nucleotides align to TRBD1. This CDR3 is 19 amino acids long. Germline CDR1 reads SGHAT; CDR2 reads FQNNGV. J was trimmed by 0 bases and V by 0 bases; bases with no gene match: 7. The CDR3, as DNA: TGTGCCAGCAGCTTAGATCGGACAGGGACCCGCTCTGGGGCCAACGTCCTGACTTTC. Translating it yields CASSLDRTGTRSGANVLTF.

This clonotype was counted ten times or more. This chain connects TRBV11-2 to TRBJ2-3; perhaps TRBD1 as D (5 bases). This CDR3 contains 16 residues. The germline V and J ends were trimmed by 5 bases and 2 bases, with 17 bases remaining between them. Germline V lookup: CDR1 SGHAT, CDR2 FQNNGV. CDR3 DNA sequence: TGTGCCAGCAGCCCAGCTCAGGGATGGGCCACAGATACGCAGTATTTT. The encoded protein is CASSPAQGWATDTQYF.

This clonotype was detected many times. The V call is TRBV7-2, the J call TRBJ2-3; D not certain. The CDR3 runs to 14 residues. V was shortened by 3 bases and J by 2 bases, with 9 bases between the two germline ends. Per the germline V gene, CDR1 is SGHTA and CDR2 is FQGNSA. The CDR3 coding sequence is TGTGCCAGCAGCTTTGGCGGTGCCACAGATACGCAGTATTTT. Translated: CASSFGGATDTQYF.

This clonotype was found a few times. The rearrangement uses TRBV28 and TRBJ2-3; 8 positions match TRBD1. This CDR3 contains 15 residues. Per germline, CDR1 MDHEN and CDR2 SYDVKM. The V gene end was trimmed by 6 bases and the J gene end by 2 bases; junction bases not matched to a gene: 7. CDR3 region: CASSSGQGYTDTQYF. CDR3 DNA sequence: TGTGCCAGCAGCTCTGGACAGGGCTACACAGATACGCAGTATTTT.

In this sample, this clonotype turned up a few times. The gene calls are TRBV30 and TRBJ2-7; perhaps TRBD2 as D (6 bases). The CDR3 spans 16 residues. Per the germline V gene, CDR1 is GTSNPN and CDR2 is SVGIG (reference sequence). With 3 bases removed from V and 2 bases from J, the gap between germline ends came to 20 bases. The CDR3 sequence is CAWSPKGLTRTYEQYF. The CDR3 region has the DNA TGTGCCTGGAGCCCCAAAGGACTAACGAGAACCTACGAGCAGTACTTC.

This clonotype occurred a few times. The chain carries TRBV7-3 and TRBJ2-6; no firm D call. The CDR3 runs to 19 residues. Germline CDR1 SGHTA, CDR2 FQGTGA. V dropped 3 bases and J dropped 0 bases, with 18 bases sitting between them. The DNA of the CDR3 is TGTGCCAGCAGCTTCCGGCCCATTGGGGATGCCTCTGGGGCCAACGTCCTGACTTTC. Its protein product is CASSFRPIGDASGANVLTF.

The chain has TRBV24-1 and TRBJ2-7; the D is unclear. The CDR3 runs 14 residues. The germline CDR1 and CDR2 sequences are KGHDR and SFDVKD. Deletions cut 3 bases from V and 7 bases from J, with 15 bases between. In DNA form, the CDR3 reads TGTGCCACCAGTGATAGTATGCTTCCTACGGAGCAGTACTTC. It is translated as CATSDSMLPTEQYF.

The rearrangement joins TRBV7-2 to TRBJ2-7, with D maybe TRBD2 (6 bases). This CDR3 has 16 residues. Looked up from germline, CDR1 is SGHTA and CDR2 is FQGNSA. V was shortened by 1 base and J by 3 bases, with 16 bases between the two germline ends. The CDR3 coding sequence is TGTGCCAGCAGCTTAGGCCGGGACTCCCGCGTCTACGAGCAGTACTTC. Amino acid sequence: CASSLGRDSRVYEQYF.

The CDR3 sequence: CSARGTTRYGYTF. The CDR3, as DNA: TGCAGTGCTAGAGGGACAACACGCTATGGCTACACCTTC. J is TRBJ1-2 and V is TRBV20-1; possible D gene TRBD1, 5 bases. CDR1 DFQATT and CDR2 SNEGSKA come from the germline V gene (reference sequence). The CDR3 is made up of 13 amino acids. Deletions cut 1 base from V and 4 bases from J, with 10 bases between.

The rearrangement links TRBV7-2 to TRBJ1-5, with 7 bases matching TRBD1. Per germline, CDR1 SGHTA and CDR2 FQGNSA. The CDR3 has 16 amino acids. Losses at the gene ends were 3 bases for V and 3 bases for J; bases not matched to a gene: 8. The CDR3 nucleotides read TGTGCCAGCAGCTTGGACCGGGACAGACCCAATCAGCCCCAGCATTTT. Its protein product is CASSLDRDRPNQPQHF.

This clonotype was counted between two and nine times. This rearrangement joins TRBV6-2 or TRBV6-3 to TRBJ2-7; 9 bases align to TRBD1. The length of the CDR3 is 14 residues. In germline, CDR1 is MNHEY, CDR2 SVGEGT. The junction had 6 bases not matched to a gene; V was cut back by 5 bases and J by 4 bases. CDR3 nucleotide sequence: TGTGCCAGCAGTGCCGTCGACAGGGGGTACGAGCAGTACTTC. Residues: CASSAVDRGYEQYF.

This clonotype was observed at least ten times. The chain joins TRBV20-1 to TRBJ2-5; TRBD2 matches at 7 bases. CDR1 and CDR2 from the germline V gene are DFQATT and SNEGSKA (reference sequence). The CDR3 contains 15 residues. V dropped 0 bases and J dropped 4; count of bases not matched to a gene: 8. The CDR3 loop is CSARDTGRIGETQYF. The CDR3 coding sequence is TGCAGTGCTAGAGACACCGGGAGGATAGGAGAGACCCAGTACTTC.

CDR3 DNA sequence: TGTGCCACCAGCCCCCGGGGCAATTCTGGGGACATTCAGTACTTC. Its protein is CATSPRGNSGDIQYF. The chain uses TRBV15 and TRBJ2-4; D could derive from TRBD1 or TRBD2 (5 bases each). Trimming removed 5 bases from V and 8 bases from J, with 19 bases in between. This CDR3 is 15 amino acids long. Looked up from germline, CDR1 is LNHNV and CDR2 is YYDKDF (reference sequence).

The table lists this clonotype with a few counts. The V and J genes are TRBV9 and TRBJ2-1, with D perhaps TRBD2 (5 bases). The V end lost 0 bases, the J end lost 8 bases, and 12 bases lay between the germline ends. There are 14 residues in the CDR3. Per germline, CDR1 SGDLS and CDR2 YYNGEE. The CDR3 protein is CASSVAPGRDEQFF. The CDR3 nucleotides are TGTGCCAGCAGCGTAGCTCCCGGGCGGGATGAGCAGTTCTTC.

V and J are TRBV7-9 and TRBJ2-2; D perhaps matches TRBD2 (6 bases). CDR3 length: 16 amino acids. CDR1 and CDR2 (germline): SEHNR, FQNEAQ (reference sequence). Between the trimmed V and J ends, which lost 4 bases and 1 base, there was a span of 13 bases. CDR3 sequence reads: CASSSTPGLNTGELFF. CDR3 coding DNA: TGTGCCAGCAGCTCGACTCCGGGACTGAACACCGGGGAGCTGTTTTTT. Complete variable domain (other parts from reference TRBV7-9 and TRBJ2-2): DTGVSQNPRHKITKRGQNVTFRCDPISEHNRLYWYRQTLGQGPEFLTYFQNEAQLEKSRLLSDRFSAERPKGSFSTLEIQRTEQGDSAMYLCASSSTPGLNTGELFFGEGSRLTVL.

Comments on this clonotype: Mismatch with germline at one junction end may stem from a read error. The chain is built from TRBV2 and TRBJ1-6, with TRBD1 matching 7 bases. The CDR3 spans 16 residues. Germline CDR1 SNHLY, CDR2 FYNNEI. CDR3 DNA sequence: TGTGCCAGCGGAAACCTAGGGGGCTCCTATAATTCACCCCTTCACTTT. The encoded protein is CASGNLGGSYNSPLHF.

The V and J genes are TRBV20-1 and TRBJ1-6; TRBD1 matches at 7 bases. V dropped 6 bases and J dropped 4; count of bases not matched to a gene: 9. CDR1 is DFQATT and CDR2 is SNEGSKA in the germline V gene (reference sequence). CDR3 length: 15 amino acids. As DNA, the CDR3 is TGCAGTGCAATGACAGGGCTGGGTTATAATTCACCCCTCCACTTT. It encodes CSAMTGLGYNSPLHF.